Sequencing of this T cell receptor (beta chain) was carried out in a study of human T cells and chemical hapten exposure (dated by TCRdb to the early 2020s). General notes on the study: For sensitization, 2% DPC in acetone was applied to a roughly 2 cm by roughly 2 cm area of upper inner arm skin. Libraries were pooled for sequencing, and variation in per-sample TCR yields was attributed mainly to small differences in library volumes within the pool. The mostly female patient cohort included alopecia areata with under or over 50% scalp involvement, alopecia totalis and alopecia universalis. Patch testing on the upper back used Finn chambers containing 0.01% DPC, with scoring done after 6 days according to International Contact Dermatitis Research Group standards. Weekly therapeutic DPC doses were additionally applied to the scalp of patients throughout the roughly 23-week study period. Nearly 30 alopecia patients gave blood for TCR sequencing at one to four time points (pre-sensitization, 2, 6 and 24 weeks). Patient blood was sampled pre-sensitization (week 0) and at 2, 6 and about 24 weeks after DPC sensitization. This study followed changes in the peripheral blood TCR repertoire in vivo during primary and secondary sensitization of alopecia patients to the hapten diphenylcyclopropenone (DPC).

The study at large found these results: Expanded TCRs formed significantly more large CDR3 similarity clusters than pre-sensitization or healthy control sets, consistent with antigen-driven responses. Repeated subsampling changed both the strength of the expansion versus patch-test correlation and the threshold at which that correlation became significant. Because every patient had alopecia, a presumed autoimmune disease, the patients' immune response might differ from that of healthy individuals. No change with DPC sensitization was found in the number of TCRs above 1 in 1000 frequency, and no evidence of global repertoire structure alterations was found. A positive correlation was found between the number of PT1 expanded TCRs and patch test score, with significance reached at thresholds 8, 16 and 32 but not 4.

With respect to this clonotype: What antigen it recognizes has not been identified. No much larger clonotype is one base removed from it; base qualities were not supplied.

Reading the label with the study, this specimen's time point is: patch test 1, 2 weeks after DPC sensitization. In light of the paper, this sample's treatment or condition label describes: therapeutic diphenylcyclopropenone sensitization with weekly scalp DPC. At every patch-test visit, the blood draw took place before the patch test was put on. Eligible patients were aged 18 to 70, diagnosed with alopecia, deemed suitable for DPC therapy, and excluded if pregnant. Unfractionated whole blood was collected in Tempus Blood RNA tubes, and total RNA was extracted from that blood. The receptor library was made with RACE. TCRdb names NextSeq 500 as the instrument used. During library preparation, unique molecular identifiers were attached to individual cDNA molecules so that TCRs could be counted in a quantitative, reproducible way. From each blood RNA sample, both TCR alpha and TCR beta chains were sequenced. The paper's processing steps were these. The median number of TCRs per sample was around 96,000, ranging from 23,224 to 690,600. The Decombinator software suite was used to annotate the V, J and CDR3 of the TCR reads. For PS versus PT1 abundance plots, all samples were subsampled to the same number of TCRs (28,000). Expanded TCRs were defined as absent before sensitization and observed at least eight times at the 2-week time point. TCRdb cleaned the public reads at Q25 with fastp, built clones with MiXCR and kept in-frame beta chains. Rows are unified per CDR3 protein, each entry keeping the most common DNA and genes. The authors' filters were not applied to this entry. This sample has about 80,000 distinct CDR3 sequences in its table, and roughly 7.6% of those were observed once. The leading ten clones occupy roughly 1.4% of the sample.

Sequences were derived from whole blood, sampled in connection with sensitization to the hapten diphenylcyclopropenone (DPC). The source is a woman aged 25 to 45 with alopecia areata. Some clones in this sample may be carry-over from other donors' samples.

The DNA sequence reads TGTGCCAGCTCACCACGACAGCCGACCCCCTACGAGCAGTACTTC. Its protein reads: CASSPRQPTPYEQYF. In this chain, TRBV18 is recombined with TRBJ2-7, and possibly TRBD1, on 5 matching bases. Cut back by 1 base and 2 bases, the V and J ends lie 12 bases apart. The CDR3 goes from the cysteine to the phenylalanine over 15 residues. Only the CDR3 DNA stays, 45 bases, in frame from base 1. Sequences KGHSH (CDR1) and LQKENI (CDR2) are obtained from the germline V gene. With all but the CDR3 taken from the reference TRBV18 and TRBJ2-7 genes, the full variable domain is: NAGVMQNPRHLVRRRGQEARLRCSPMKGHSHVYWYRQLPEEGLKFMVYLQKENIIDESGMPKERFSAEFPKEGPSILRIQQVVRGDSAAYFCASSPRQPTPYEQYFGPGTRLTVT.